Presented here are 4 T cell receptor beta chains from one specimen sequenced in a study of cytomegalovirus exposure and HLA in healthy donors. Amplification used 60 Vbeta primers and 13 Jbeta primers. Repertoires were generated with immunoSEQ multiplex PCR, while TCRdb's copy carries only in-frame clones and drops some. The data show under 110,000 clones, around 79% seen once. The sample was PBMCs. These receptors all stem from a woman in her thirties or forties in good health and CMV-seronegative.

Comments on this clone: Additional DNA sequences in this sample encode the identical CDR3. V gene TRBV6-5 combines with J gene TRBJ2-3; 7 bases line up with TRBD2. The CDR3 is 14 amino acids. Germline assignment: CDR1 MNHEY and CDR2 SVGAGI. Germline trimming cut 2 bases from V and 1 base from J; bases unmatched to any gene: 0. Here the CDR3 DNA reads TGTGCCAGCAGTTACGGGGGGGGCACAGATACGCAGTATTTT. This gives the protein CASSYGGGTDTQYF.

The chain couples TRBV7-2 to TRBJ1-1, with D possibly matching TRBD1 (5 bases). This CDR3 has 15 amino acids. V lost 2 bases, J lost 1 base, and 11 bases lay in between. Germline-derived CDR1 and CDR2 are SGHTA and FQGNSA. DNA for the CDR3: TGTGCCAGCAGCTTACGGGTGGGGCAGAACACTGAAGCTTTCTTT. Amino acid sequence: CASSLRVGQNTEAFF.

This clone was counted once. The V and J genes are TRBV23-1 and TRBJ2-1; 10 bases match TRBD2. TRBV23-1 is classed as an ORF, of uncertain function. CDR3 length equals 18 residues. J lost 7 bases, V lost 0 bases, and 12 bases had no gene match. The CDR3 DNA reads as TGCGCCAGCAGTCAATCGAATCTAGCGGGAGTAGATCGGAATGAGCAGTTCTTC. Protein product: CASSQSNLAGVDRNEQFF.

This chain's CDR3 is CASSLQGAGSFGNEKLFF. The DNA for the CDR3 is TGTGCCAGCAGCTTACAGGGGGCGGGATCCTTTGGTAATGAAAAACTGTTTTTT. The chain couples TRBV7-2 to TRBJ1-4; 8 bases map to TRBD1. This CDR3 is built from 18 residues. CDR1 SGHTA and CDR2 FQGNSA come from the germline V gene. V trimming: 2 bases; J trimming: 4 bases; junction bases outside the gene matches: 12.